This T cell receptor (beta chain) was observed in a study of blood T cells in healthy people across ages. General study points: Naive and antigen-experienced cells could not be conclusively compared, given unsorted PBMCs. Possibly, changes in expanded clonotypes were confounded because donor CMV status was unknown. Compared with aged donors, long-lived donors showed fewer expanded clones, suggesting selection. With naive T cell percentage, TCR beta diversity showed a strong correlation.

Together with a sample-barcoded 5' primer, a J-beta primer mix was included in a second PCR lasting roughly 6 to 12 cycles. TCRdb independently ran MiXCR on the 5' RACE reads; one entry per CDR3 protein. The sample lists about 780,000 distinct CDR3 sequences, less than 60% seen once, with about a sixth in the top ten. Notes on this clonotype: What it binds is unknown.

CDR1 and CDR2 (germline): SGHAT, FQNNGV. The CDR3 totals 15 residues. Trimming removed 2 bases from V and 5 bases from J, with 15 bases in between. The chain links TRBV11-2 to TRBJ2-5, with unresolved D. The sequencing input was blood. This sequence originates from an older man in good health. The CDR3 spells CASSLRLLNGETQYF. In DNA, the CDR3 is TGTGCCAGCAGCTTAAGGTTACTTAATGGGGAGACCCAGTACTTC.